The 17 T cell receptor beta chains reported below all come from one sample, sequenced in a study of T cell responses to AZD1222 COVID-19 vaccine. Method: immunoSEQ multiplex PCR; TCRdb's copy keeps in-frame clones and lacks some. The data hold roughly 110,000 clones, with 80% to 95% observed a single time. Sequencing used peripheral blood, obtained 28 days after the second AZD1222 dose. Every receptor here comes from an adult who received the AZD1222 COVID-19 vaccine.

The rearrangement links TRBV12-3 or TRBV12-4 to TRBJ2-7, with D unresolved. V was trimmed by 4 bases and J by 3 bases, leaving 7 bases between them. The CDR3 has 12 amino acids. The CDR3, as DNA: TGTGCCAGCAGTTACTTCGGCTACGAGCAGTACTTC. Translated, it gives CASSYFGYEQYF.

V is TRBV3-1 (or the pseudogene TRBV3-2) and J is TRBJ2-1; no reliable D call. The CDR3 length is 12 residues. V was cut by 2 bases and J by 10 bases, with 9 bases left in between. From germline, CDR1 is LGHDT and CDR2 YNNKEL (reference sequence). CDR3 DNA: TGTGCCAGCAGCCAACGCCCCGGGGAGCAGTTCTTC. It specifies CASSQRPGEQFF.

The chain links TRBV10-2 to TRBJ2-7; D may be TRBD2 (6 bases). Germline values: CDR1 WSHSY, CDR2 SAAADI. The V gene lost 5 bases and the J gene lost 6 bases, with 11 bases spanning the gap. CDR3 length equals 12 residues. CDR3 amino acids: CASSPTSSEQYF. Here the CDR3 DNA reads TGCGCCAGCAGTCCTACTAGCTCCGAGCAGTACTTC.

This rearrangement joins TRBV5-1 to TRBJ1-2; TRBD1 aligns across 9 bases. With V trimmed by 6 bases and J by 4 bases, 7 bases remained unmatched. Germline values: CDR1 SGHRS, CDR2 YFSETQ. This CDR3 has 14 amino acids. Here the CDR3 DNA reads TGCGCCAGCACCTTAGGACAGGGGTCCTATGGCTACACCTTC. This codes for CASTLGQGSYGYTF.

The chain is built from TRBV7-2 and TRBJ1-2; D is possibly TRBD1 (6 bases). Trimming removed 0 bases at V and 4 bases at J, with 12 bases between. CDR1 SGHTA and CDR2 FQGNSA come from the germline V gene. The CDR3 has 15 residues. The CDR3 region has the DNA TGTGCCAGCAGCTTAGCAACAGGGAGTGGCTATGGCTACACCTTC. Protein sequence: CASSLATGSGYGYTF.

This chain connects TRBV28 to TRBJ2-7; TRBD1 might be the D (6 bases). CDR1 and CDR2 (germline): MDHEN, SYDVKM. The CDR3 totals 15 residues. Trimming left V 5 bases short and J 0 bases short, with 14 bases between. This CDR3 is CASSRGGASSYEQYF. The CDR3 DNA reads TGTGCCAGCAGTAGAGGGGGTGCGAGCTCCTACGAGCAGTACTTC. The full variable domain, rest sourced from reference TRBV28 and TRBJ2-7, is DVKVTQSSRYLVKRTGEKVFLECVQDMDHENMFWYRQDPGLGLRLIYFSYDVKMKEKGDIPEGYSVSREKKERFSLILESASTNQTSMYLCASSRGGASSYEQYFGPGTRLTVT.

This clone was detected only once. The chain recombines TRBV7-2 with TRBJ2-7, with 7 bases matching TRBD1. V dropped 5 bases and J dropped 4; count of bases not matched to a gene: 8. The CDR3 covers 14 residues. The germline V gene has CDR1 SGHTA and CDR2 FQGNSA. CDR3 in DNA: TGTGCCAGCAGCAACCGGGACAGAGGATACGAGCAGTACTTC. Amino acid sequence: CASSNRDRGYEQYF.

The V and J genes are TRBV29-1 and TRBJ2-7, with unresolved D. V lost 5 bases and J lost 5, with 13 bases in between. Per the germline V gene, CDR1 is SQVTM and CDR2 is ANQGSEA. This CDR3 contains 12 residues. CDR3 residues: CSVRPTPDEQYF. CDR3 in DNA: TGCAGCGTTAGGCCGACACCTGACGAGCAGTACTTC.

The genes are TRBV6-5 and TRBJ2-3; the D is unclear. The CDR3 is made up of 12 amino acids. Trimming removed 7 bases at V and 1 base at J, with 6 bases between. CDR1 MNHEY and CDR2 SVGAGI come from the germline V gene. The CDR3 loop reads CASTSRTDTQYF. The CDR3 DNA reads TGTGCCAGCACCAGCCGCACAGATACGCAGTATTTT.

The V and J genes are TRBV7-2 and TRBJ2-7; TRBD2 might be the D (6 bases). Deletions cut 5 bases from V and 1 base from J, with 18 bases between. CDR3 length: 16 amino acids. CDR1 SGHTA and CDR2 FQGNSA come from the germline V gene. Here the CDR3 reads CASSPRSSGLSYEQYF. CDR3 DNA: TGTGCCAGCAGCCCCCGTAGCAGCGGGCTTTCCTACGAGCAGTACTTC.

This clone is a singleton in its sample. The chain couples TRBV5-4 to TRBJ1-2, with 7 bases matching TRBD1. J lost 4 bases, V lost 0 bases, and 9 bases had no gene match. This CDR3 has 16 amino acids. Germline loops: CDR1 SGHNT, CDR2 YYREEE (reference sequence). Here the CDR3 DNA reads TGTGCCAGCAGCTTGGGGGCCGGGACAGAATCCTATGGCTACACCTTC. It is translated as CASSLGAGTESYGYTF.

This clone appeared a few times. This chain joins TRBV29-1 and TRBJ1-3; TRBD1 is a possible D gene (6 bases). CDR3 length: 16 residues. Per the germline V gene, CDR1 is SQVTM and CDR2 is ANQGSEA. Trimming took off 7 bases at V and 0 bases at J, with 19 bases between the two ends. The CDR3 DNA reads as TGCAGCGCCGGGGGGGCAGATCCGCACTCTGGAAACACCATATATTTT. Amino acid sequence: CSAGGADPHSGNTIYF.

This chain joins TRBV5-1 and TRBJ1-1; D may be TRBD1 (6 bases). CDR3 size: 13 residues. CDR1 SGHRS and CDR2 YFSETQ come from the germline V gene. Trimming removed 0 bases from V and 9 bases from J, with 12 bases in between. The CDR3 loop is CASSLDREGKAFF. The DNA for the CDR3 is TGCGCCAGCAGCTTGGACAGGGAGGGAAAAGCTTTCTTT.

The V and J genes are TRBV6-5 and TRBJ1-5; possible D gene TRBD1, 5 bases. Between the trimmed V and J ends, which lost 7 bases and 11 bases, there was a span of 24 bases. Per germline, CDR1 MNHEY and CDR2 SVGAGI. There are 15 residues in the CDR3. The DNA for the CDR3 is TGTGCCAGCAACCCACCCCCACAGGTTTCCAGAGCCCAGCATTTT. Its protein product is CASNPPPQVSRAQHF.

CDR3 coding DNA: TGCGCCAGCAGCTGGACAGGGGGAGAGACCCAGTACTTC. Encoded protein: CASSWTGGETQYF. The rearrangement joins TRBV5-1 to TRBJ2-5; the match to TRBD1 covers 10 bases. Trimming removed 3 bases from V and 4 bases from J; junction bases left unmatched: 0. The CDR3 is 13 residues long. Per the germline V gene, CDR1 is SGHRS and CDR2 is YFSETQ. Full variable domain (outside the CDR3, taken from reference TRBV5-1 and TRBJ2-5): KAGVTQTPRYLIKTRGQQVTLSCSPISGHRSVSWYQQTPGQGLQFLFEYFSETQRNKGNFPGRFSGRQFSNSRSEMNVSTLELGDSALYLCASSWTGGETQYFGPGTRLLVL.

This rearrangement joins TRBV7-8 to TRBJ2-1, with 10 bases matching TRBD2. The CDR3 length is 15 residues. V shed 4 bases and J 3 bases; nucleotides not matched to a gene: 3. CDR1 is SGHVS and CDR2 is FQNEAQ in the germline V gene. The CDR3 loop is CASSSSGSIYNEQFF. CDR3 bases: TGTGCCAGCAGCTCTAGCGGGAGTATCTACAATGAGCAGTTCTTC.

The rearrangement links TRBV27 to TRBJ1-1; no definite D call. Germline CDR1 and CDR2: MNHEY and SMNVEV (reference sequence). The V and J ends lost 3 bases and 1 base respectively, with 6 bases between them. This CDR3 is 13 amino acids long. The CDR3 DNA reads TGTGCCAGCAGTTTGTGGAGGAACACTGAAGCTTTCTTT. This sequence encodes CASSLWRNTEAFF.